Listed here are 9 T cell receptor beta chains from one sample, sequenced in a study of T cells in Graves' hyperthyroidism and ophthalmopathy. Amplification of TCR beta CDR3 regions was performed using RNA transcripts as template. TCR CDR3 regions were first amplified by RT-PCR with HTBI primers. TCRdb used MiXCR to reprocess the multiplex PCR reads, holding one entry per CDR3 protein. Of some 740,000 distinct CDR3 sequences listed, 12% to 15% are singletons. Source material: blood. Receptors were obtained from a woman aged 18 to 35 with Graves' hyperthyroidism.

The chain combines TRBV7-2 with TRBJ2-7; 9 nucleotides line up with TRBD1. In germline, CDR1 is SGHTA, CDR2 FQGNSA. The CDR3 is made up of 16 amino acids. The V gene end was trimmed by 4 bases and the J gene end by 4 bases; junction bases not matched to a gene: 11. The CDR3 DNA is TGTGCCAGCAGCTCACTCCGGGACAGGGAGAGGTACGAGCAGTACTTC. Amino acid sequence: CASSSLRDRERYEQYF.

The CDR3 protein is CASSLGSTGGYTF. The CDR3 region has the DNA TGCGCCAGCAGCTTGGGGTCTACGGGGGGCTACACCTTC. This chain uses TRBV5-1 with TRBJ1-2; D not certain. Germline assignment: CDR1 SGHRS and CDR2 YFSETQ. V was shortened by 0 bases and J by 8 bases, with 11 bases between the two germline ends. This CDR3 is 13 amino acids long.

On this clonotype itself: This may arise from a read error, as a much more abundant clone is one base away. The gene calls are TRBV9 and TRBJ2-7; TRBD2 might be the D (7 bases). The CDR3 covers 14 residues. Germline V gene sequence: CDR1 SGDLS, CDR2 YYNGEE. As DNA, the CDR3 is TGTGCCGGCAGCGTAGAGGGGGGGACCTACGAGCAGTACTTC. Protein: CAGSVEGGTYEQYF.

In its sample, this clonotype was seen many times. The chain joins TRBV12-3 or TRBV12-4 to TRBJ2-3; TRBD2 aligns across 8 bases. With V trimmed by 7 bases and J by 4 bases, 4 bases remained unmatched. CDR3 size: 13 residues. The CDR3 is CASNGGRSDTQYF. In DNA, the CDR3 is TGTGCCAGCAACGGCGGGAGGTCAGATACGCAGTATTTT.

This clonotype was counted ten times or more. The chain has TRBV11-3 and TRBJ1-3, with D perhaps matching TRBD1 (6 bases). The germline gives CDR1 SGHNT, CDR2 YENEEA. The CDR3 is made up of 15 amino acids. Trimming cost V 5 bases and J 0 bases, with 11 bases left between them. The CDR3, as DNA: TGTGCCAGCAGCCCAGGACAGTTCTCTGGAAACACCATATATTTT. Its protein product is CASSPGQFSGNTIYF. The full variable domain, rest sourced from reference TRBV11-3 and TRBJ1-3, is EAGVVQSPRYKIIEKKQPVAFWCNPISGHNTLYWYLQNLGQGPELLIRYENEEAVDDSQLPKDRFSAERLKGVDSTLKIQPAELGDSAVYLCASSPGQFSGNTIYFGEGSWLTVV.

This clonotype came up a few times. V gene TRBV7-8 combines with J gene TRBJ2-3; 10 positions match TRBD1. The CDR3 is 14 residues long. Germline V gene sequence: CDR1 SGHVS, CDR2 FQNEAQ. J was trimmed by 4 bases and V by 4 bases; bases with no gene match: 2. CDR3 nucleotides: TGTGCCAGCAGCTGGGGGACAGGGGCAGATACGCAGTATTTT. Translated, it gives CASSWGTGADTQYF.

As concerns this clonotype: A much larger clone lies a single base off, so this may be a read error. The chain carries TRBV27 and TRBJ1-2; tentative D call: TRBD1 (5 bases). CDR1 and CDR2 from the germline V gene are MNHEY and SMNVEV (reference sequence). Trimming removed 3 bases from V and 6 bases from J, with 11 bases in between. This CDR3 comprises 13 residues. The chain's CDR3 is CASSFGRGHGYTF. The CDR3 DNA is TGTGCCAGCAGTTTTGGAAGGGGCCATGGCTACACCTTC.

There are many counts of this clonotype. Written as DNA, the CDR3 is TGTGCCAGCAGTTTTGAAGGGACCTACGAGCAGTACTTC. Translated, it gives CASSFEGTYEQYF. This chain joins TRBV27 and TRBJ2-7; D is unclear. CDR3 length: 13 residues. The germline V and J ends were trimmed by 3 bases and 2 bases, with 8 bases remaining between them. Germline V lookup: CDR1 MNHEY, CDR2 SMNVEV (reference sequence).

This clonotype occurred many times. The chain couples TRBV20-1 to TRBJ2-1, with D uncertain. This CDR3 is 15 amino acids long. Trimming took 0 bases from V and 4 from J, leaving 13 bases between them. The germline gives CDR1 DFQATT, CDR2 SNEGSKA (reference sequence). The CDR3 here is CSARDSTRRYNEQFF. CDR3 DNA sequence: TGCAGTGCTAGAGATTCCACGCGGCGGTACAATGAGCAGTTCTTC.